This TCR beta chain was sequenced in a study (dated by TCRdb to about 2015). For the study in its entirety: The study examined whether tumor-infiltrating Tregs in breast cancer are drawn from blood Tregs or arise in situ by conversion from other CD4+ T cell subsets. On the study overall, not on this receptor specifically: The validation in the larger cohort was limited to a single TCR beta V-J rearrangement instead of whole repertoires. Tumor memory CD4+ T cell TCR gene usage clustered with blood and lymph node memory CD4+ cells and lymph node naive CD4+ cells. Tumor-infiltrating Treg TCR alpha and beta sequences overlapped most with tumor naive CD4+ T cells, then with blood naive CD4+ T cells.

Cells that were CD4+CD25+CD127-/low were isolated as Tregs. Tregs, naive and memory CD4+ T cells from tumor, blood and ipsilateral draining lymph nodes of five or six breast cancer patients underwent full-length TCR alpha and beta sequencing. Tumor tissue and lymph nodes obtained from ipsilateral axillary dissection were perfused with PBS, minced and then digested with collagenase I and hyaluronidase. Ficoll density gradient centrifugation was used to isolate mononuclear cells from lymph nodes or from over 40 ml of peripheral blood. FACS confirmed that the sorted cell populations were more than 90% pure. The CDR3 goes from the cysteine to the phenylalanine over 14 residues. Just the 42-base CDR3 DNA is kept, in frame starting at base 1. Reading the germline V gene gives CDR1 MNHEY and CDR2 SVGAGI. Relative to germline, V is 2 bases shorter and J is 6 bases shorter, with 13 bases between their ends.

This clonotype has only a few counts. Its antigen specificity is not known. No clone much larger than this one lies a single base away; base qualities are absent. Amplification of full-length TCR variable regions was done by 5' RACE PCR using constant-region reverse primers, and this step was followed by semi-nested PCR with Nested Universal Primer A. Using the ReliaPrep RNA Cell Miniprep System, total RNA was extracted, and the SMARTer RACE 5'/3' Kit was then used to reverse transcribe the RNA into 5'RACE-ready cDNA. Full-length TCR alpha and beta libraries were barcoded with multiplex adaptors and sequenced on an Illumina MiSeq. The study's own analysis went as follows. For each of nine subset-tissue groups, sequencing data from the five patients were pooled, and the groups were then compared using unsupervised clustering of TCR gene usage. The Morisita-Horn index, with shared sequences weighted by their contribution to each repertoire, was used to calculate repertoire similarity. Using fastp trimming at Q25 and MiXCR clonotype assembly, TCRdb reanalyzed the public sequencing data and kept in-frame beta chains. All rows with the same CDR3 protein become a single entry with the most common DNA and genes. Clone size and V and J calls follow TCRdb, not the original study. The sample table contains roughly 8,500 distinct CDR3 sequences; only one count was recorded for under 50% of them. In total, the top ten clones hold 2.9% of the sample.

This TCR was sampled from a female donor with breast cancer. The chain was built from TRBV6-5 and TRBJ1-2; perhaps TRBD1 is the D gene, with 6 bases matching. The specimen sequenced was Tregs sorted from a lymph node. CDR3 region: CASSYTGQSDGYTF. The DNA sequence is TGTGCCAGCAGTTACACCGGACAGTCGGATGGCTACACCTTC.